This TCR beta chain was sequenced during a study of beta chain features in type 1 diabetes. Study at large: Patients were similar to healthy donors in age and gender (as well as in cell yields).

The authors reverse transcribed all of the isolated RNA, so sequencing captured expressed TCRB transcripts. Sequencing was performed with immunoSEQ multiplex PCR; in TCRdb, only in-frame clones are kept and a portion is missing. The data show under 550,000 clones, approximately 10% seen once. Using CD45RO/CCR7/CD25/CD127/CD95/CD27, CD4+ naive, central memory, regulatory and stem cell-like memory cells were sorted. Comment on this clone: Its antigen remains unidentified.

Findings of the study overall: Healthy donors had naive, central memory and Treg TCRB repertoires that appeared less similar than those seen among patients.

The clonotype comes from a woman aged 18-29 years in good health. The sample taken for sequencing was naive CD4+ T cells from blood.

This CDR3 is CASSQEGEESNTEAFF. CDR3 bases: TGCGCCAGCAGCCAAGAGGGAGAGGAATCGAACACTGAAGCTTTCTTT. V and J are TRBV4-3 and TRBJ1-1; D ambiguous. The V and J ends lost 0 bases and 1 base respectively, with 12 bases between them. CDR3 length: 16 amino acids. Germline CDR1 LGHNA, CDR2 YSLEER.